A single sample gave rise to the 20 T cell receptor beta chains below, sequenced in a study of identical twins. MiXCR, applied by TCRdb to the 5' RACE reads, yields one record per CDR3 protein. The sample yields hundreds of thousands of distinct CDR3 sequences, 8.6% seen once. This same sample was also taken into another study, of yellow fever vaccine responses in identical twins.

The source material was PBMCs. All receptors derive from a woman aged 18-35 years in good health.

This clonotype showed up just a few times. This chain uses TRBV7-3 with TRBJ2-4; D is perhaps TRBD1 (6 bases). CDR1 is SGHTA and CDR2 is FQGTGA in the germline V gene. The CDR3 consists of 17 residues. V lost 0 bases, J lost 3 bases, and 15 bases lay in between. The CDR3 is CASSLTGTPGGKNIQYF. CDR3 coding DNA: TGTGCCAGCAGCTTAACGGGGACACCCGGAGGCAAAAACATTCAGTACTTC.

This clonotype was seen ten or more times. This rearrangement joins TRBV12-3 or TRBV12-4 to TRBJ2-7; 13 bases map to TRBD2. Trimming took 3 bases from V and 0 from J; bases not matched to a gene: 14. The CDR3 sequence is 20 residues long. The CDR3 DNA is TGTGCCAGCAGTTTCGTCCGCAAACTAGCGGGGGGGTCGGGCTCCTACGAGCAGTACTTC. Amino acids: CASSFVRKLAGGSGSYEQYF.

This clonotype has only one observation. V is TRBV4-3 and J is TRBJ2-1, with 7 bases lining up with TRBD2. This CDR3 has 14 residues. Trimming removed 4 bases from V and 5 bases from J; junction bases left unmatched: 5. Germline V CDR1 and CDR2: LGHNA, YSLEER. CDR3 sequence reads: CASSPGRENNEQFF. The CDR3 DNA reads TGCGCCAGCAGCCCCGGGCGGGAGAACAATGAGCAGTTCTTC.

This clonotype was observed a handful of times. CDR3 loop: CASSLLGLAENTGELFF. DNA of the CDR3: TGTGCCAGCAGTTTACTCGGACTAGCGGAGAACACCGGGGAGCTGTTTTTT. V is TRBV28 and J is TRBJ2-2; 10 nucleotides agree with TRBD2. V lost 2 bases to trimming and J lost 1 base; unmatched junction nucleotides: 4. Germline CDR1 reads MDHEN; CDR2 reads SYDVKM. This CDR3 has 17 amino acids.

This clonotype was seen only a few times. DNA of the CDR3: TGTGCCAGCAGCTACCCGACTAGCGGGGGGGTAAAAGAGCAGTACTTC. Encoded protein: CASSYPTSGGVKEQYF. The chain combines TRBV7-2 with TRBJ2-7; TRBD2 aligns across 14 bases. The CDR3 is 16 residues long. J gave up 7 bases and V 4 bases, and 9 bases lay outside the gene matches. The germline V gene has CDR1 SGHTA and CDR2 FQGNSA.

The table lists this clonotype with a few counts. The CDR3 sequence: CASSLLLPGQGAPNTGELFF. The CDR3 nucleotides are TGTGCCAGCAGTTTACTTCTACCGGGACAGGGGGCCCCGAACACCGGGGAGCTGTTTTTT. The V call is TRBV27, the J call TRBJ2-2; 12 bases are a match to TRBD1. CDR1 and CDR2 (germline): MNHEY, SMNVEV (reference sequence). With 2 bases clipped from V and 0 bases from J, the junction kept 10 bases outside the gene matches. The CDR3 covers 20 residues.

This clonotype has just a few counts. The chain uses TRBV7-3 and TRBJ1-6; 7 bases fit TRBD1. Germline V gene sequence: CDR1 SGHTA, CDR2 FQGTGA. The CDR3 loop spans 16 amino acids. The V gene end was trimmed by 5 bases and the J gene end by 4 bases; junction bases not matched to a gene: 8. The CDR3 bases are TGTGCCAGCAGCGCACAGGGGCTGCCGTATAATTCACCCCTCCACTTT. It encodes CASSAQGLPYNSPLHF.

The V gene is TRBV6-1, the J gene TRBJ2-3, with 8 positions matching TRBD2. CDR3 length equals 17 residues. Germline values: CDR1 MNHNS, CDR2 SASEGT. Losses at the gene ends were 6 bases for V and 1 base for J; bases not matched to a gene: 12. The chain's CDR3 is CASSWGRREARTDTQYF. The DNA for the CDR3 is TGTGCCAGCAGCTGGGGTAGGCGGGAGGCCCGCACAGATACGCAGTATTTT.

This clonotype appeared once. This sequence joins TRBV6-5 and TRBJ2-1; 10 nucleotides match TRBD2. Germline lookup yields CDR1 MNHEY and CDR2 SVGAGI. The CDR3 contains 16 residues. J was trimmed by 4 bases and V by 4 bases; bases with no gene match: 7. For the CDR3, the DNA is TGTGCCAGCAGTTCCCCCGGGACTAGCGTATACAATGAGCAGTTCTTC. Translation gives CASSSPGTSVYNEQFF.

This clonotype came up a few times. The chain has TRBV25-1 and TRBJ2-1, with D perhaps matching TRBD2 (6 bases). The CDR3 runs to 15 residues. V gave up 3 bases and J gave up 5 bases, with 14 bases separating them. The germline gives CDR1 MGHDK, CDR2 SYGVNS. CDR3 in amino acids: CASSDAGPMHNEQFF. The CDR3 coding sequence is TGTGCCAGCAGTGATGCGGGGCCGATGCACAATGAGCAGTTCTTC. The full variable domain, completed using reference TRBV25-1 and TRBJ2-1, is EADIYQTPRYLVIGTGKKITLECSQTMGHDKMYWYQQDPGMELHLIHYSYGVNSTEKGDLSSESTVSRIRTEHFPLTLESARPSHTSQYLCASSDAGPMHNEQFFGPGTRLTVL.

This clonotype has at least ten counts. This rearrangement joins TRBV7-2 to TRBJ1-5, with 8 bases identical to TRBD1. The CDR3 is made up of 15 amino acids. Trimming took 5 bases from V and 6 from J; bases not matched to a gene: 9. Germline assignment: CDR1 SGHTA and CDR2 FQGNSA. The CDR3 loop is CASSIDRGVIQPQHF. CDR3 nucleotide sequence: TGTGCCAGCAGCATCGACAGGGGAGTAATTCAGCCCCAGCATTTT.

The chain employs TRBV7-9 and TRBJ1-1; D remains unclear. Germline V gene lookup returns CDR1 SEHNR and CDR2 FQNEAQ (reference sequence). The length of the CDR3 is 17 residues. Trimming took 2 bases from V and 1 from J, leaving 17 bases between them. The CDR3 here is CASSLSTKVGQNTEAFF. DNA of the CDR3: TGTGCCAGCAGCTTAAGTACGAAGGTGGGCCAGAACACTGAAGCTTTCTTT.

This clonotype was seen more than once but under ten times. The chain joins TRBV20-1 to TRBJ2-7, with D unresolved. The CDR3 contains 13 residues. From germline, CDR1 is DFQATT and CDR2 SNEGSKA (reference sequence). Trimming shortened V by 3 bases and J by 0 bases, and 9 bases separated the two germline ends. The CDR3 spells CSASPQSSYEQYF. The DNA of the CDR3 is TGCAGTGCTAGCCCCCAGAGCTCCTACGAGCAGTACTTC.

This clonotype has just a few counts. The CDR3 nucleotides are TGTGCCAGCAGCCCCAATAGGGAGCAGTACTTC. This sequence encodes CASSPNREQYF. The chain recombines TRBV5-5 with TRBJ2-7, with no clear D. V lost 4 bases to trimming and J lost 7 bases, with 9 bases between them. This CDR3 spans 11 amino acids. In germline, CDR1 is SGHKS, CDR2 YYEKEE (reference sequence).

This clonotype was seen more than once but under ten times. This chain connects TRBV25-1 to TRBJ2-3, with D possibly matching TRBD2 (5 bases). Germline CDR1 reads MGHDK; CDR2 reads SYGVNS. CDR3 length: 14 amino acids. The V end lost 8 bases, the J end lost 2 bases, and 14 bases lay between the germline ends. Here the CDR3 DNA reads TGTGCCAGCGGACCCGAGGGTACCACAGATACGCAGTATTTT. Protein: CASGPEGTTDTQYF.

V is TRBV11-2 and J is TRBJ2-5; 8 nucleotides line up with TRBD2. The CDR3 runs to 17 residues. Per germline, CDR1 SGHAT and CDR2 FQNNGV. V trimming: 1 base; J trimming: 4 bases; junction bases outside the gene matches: 11. The CDR3 here is CASSLVLAGGGRETQYF. The CDR3 bases are TGTGCCAGCAGCTTAGTTCTCGCGGGAGGTGGGAGAGAGACCCAGTACTTC.

In this sample, this clonotype turned up a few times. The V gene is TRBV5-1, the J gene TRBJ2-1; 10 bases agree with TRBD2. The CDR3 loop spans 15 amino acids. Germline V gives CDR1 SGHRS, CDR2 YFSETQ. V shed 2 bases and J 9 bases; nucleotides not matched to a gene: 8. CDR3 protein: CASSFGLAGELEQFF. The CDR3 nucleotides are TGCGCCAGCAGCTTCGGGCTAGCGGGGGAACTTGAGCAGTTCTTC. Based on the CDR3 plus reference TRBV5-1 and TRBJ2-1, the full variable domain is KAGVTQTPRYLIKTRGQQVTLSCSPISGHRSVSWYQQTPGQGLQFLFEYFSETQRNKGNFPGRFSGRQFSNSRSEMNVSTLELGDSALYLCASSFGLAGELEQFFGPGTRLTVL.

The chain combines TRBV20-1 with TRBJ2-1; TRBD2 matches at 14 bases. J was trimmed by 10 bases and V by 3 bases; bases with no gene match: 11. Germline CDR1 reads DFQATT; CDR2 reads SNEGSKA (reference sequence). The CDR3 totals 16 residues. The CDR3 here is CSARNPTSGRAGEQFF. DNA for the CDR3: TGCAGTGCTAGGAACCCGACTAGCGGGAGGGCCGGGGAGCAGTTCTTC.

This clonotype has only a few counts. The genes are TRBV29-1 and TRBJ2-7; D is possibly TRBD2 (6 bases). The CDR3 contains 12 residues. V was trimmed by 0 bases and J by 5 bases, leaving 8 bases between them. Germline V gene sequence: CDR1 SQVTM, CDR2 ANQGSEA. The CDR3: CSVEEAGNEQYF. The CDR3 bases are TGCAGCGTTGAAGAGGCGGGGAACGAGCAGTACTTC.

In its sample, this clonotype was seen a few times. This rearrangement joins TRBV6-2 or TRBV6-3 to TRBJ1-2; 9 bases are a match to TRBD1. The CDR3 sequence is 15 residues long. Germline loops: CDR1 MNHEY, CDR2 SVGEGT. Trimming at V came to 10 bases and at J to 2 bases, leaving 11 bases not matched to a gene. The CDR3 loop reads CATILRTGVNYGYTF. CDR3 DNA: TGTGCCACCATTCTCCGGACAGGGGTAAACTATGGCTACACCTTC.